This entry lists 13 T cell receptor beta chains sequenced from one sample in a study of patients and donors after allogeneic stem cell transplantation. TCRdb itself ran the RT-PCR reads through MiXCR, one entry per CDR3 protein. The sample yields roughly 180,000 distinct CDR3 sequences, roughly two fifths seen once. Source material: blood, either unsorted or a sorted T cell fraction (not recorded which). The receptor source for this set is a human donor who was either an allogeneic HSCT recipient or a stem cell or donor lymphocyte infusion donor (not recorded which). It is not recorded whose cells these are; they may come from a transplant donor.

V gene TRBV12-3 or TRBV12-4 combines with J gene TRBJ2-1, with D possibly matching TRBD2 (5 bases). V lost 3 bases and J lost 8, with 14 bases in between. This CDR3 is 14 amino acids long. CDR3 region: CASSLSGSTDEQFF. The CDR3 bases are TGTGCCAGCAGTTTGAGTGGGAGCACGGATGAGCAGTTCTTC.

This chain joins TRBV25-1 and TRBJ2-3; 10 bases are shared with TRBD1. The CDR3 has 15 residues. Germline V lookup: CDR1 MGHDK, CDR2 SYGVNS. V dropped 6 bases and J dropped 2; count of bases not matched to a gene: 5. CDR3 bases: TGTGCCAGCAGGATGACAGGGGGCACCACAGATACGCAGTATTTT. It is translated as CASRMTGGTTDTQYF.

The chain uses TRBV6-1 and TRBJ1-5; the D gene is possibly TRBD1 (6 bases). The CDR3 length is 17 residues. Germline CDR1 reads MNHNS; CDR2 reads SASEGT. V lost 0 bases and J 0 bases, leaving 12 bases between the germline ends. The CDR3 loop reads CASSEARTGNSNQPQHF. DNA of the CDR3: TGTGCCAGCAGTGAAGCGCGAACAGGGAATAGCAATCAGCCCCAGCATTTT.

There are a few counts of this clonotype. The chain combines TRBV20-1 with TRBJ1-1; no clear D gene. The CDR3 has 12 amino acids. Trimming stripped 8 bases from V and 1 base from J, with 11 bases between. Germline V gene data show CDR1 as DFQATT and CDR2 as SNEGSKA (reference sequence). The CDR3 bases are TGCAGTAAGCTTGCGCAGAACACTGAAGCTTTCTTT. The encoded protein is CSKLAQNTEAFF.

There are many counts of this clonotype. The CDR3 bases are TGTGCCAGCAGCTTCAGTTCCGGGACAGGGGGGACTGAAGCTTTCTTT. Its protein product is CASSFSSGTGGTEAFF. The rearrangement links TRBV7-2 to TRBJ1-1, with TRBD1 identical over 11 bases. Germline CDR1 and CDR2: SGHTA and FQGNSA. This CDR3 contains 16 residues. V gave up 3 bases and J gave up 5 bases; unmatched junction bases: 8.

This clonotype was observed a handful of times. The chain employs TRBV7-3 and TRBJ2-1, with 11 nucleotides matching TRBD2. This CDR3 has 14 amino acids. V trimming: 5 bases; J trimming: 9 bases; junction bases outside the gene matches: 6. Per the germline V gene, CDR1 is SGHTA and CDR2 is FQGTGA. CDR3 loop: CASSPTSGNSEQFF. The CDR3 region has the DNA TGTGCCAGCAGCCCGACTAGCGGGAACAGTGAGCAGTTCTTC.

The chain joins TRBV29-1 to TRBJ2-1; D is uncertain. Germline V CDR1 and CDR2: SQVTM, ANQGSEA. The CDR3 runs 14 residues. V was pared by 0 bases and J by 8 bases, with 14 bases between. For the CDR3, the DNA is TGCAGCGTTGAAGAGGGCTTAAGGTTGCATGAGCAGTTCTTC. Protein: CSVEEGLRLHEQFF.

This rearrangement joins TRBV6-5 to TRBJ1-2; D remains unclear. This CDR3 comprises 13 residues. Between the trimmed V and J ends, which lost 2 bases and 7 bases, there was a span of 11 bases. CDR1 is MNHEY, CDR2 SVGAGI, per germline. The CDR3 sequence is CASSYHSQAGYTF. The CDR3 DNA reads TGTGCCAGCAGTTACCACTCTCAGGCTGGCTACACCTTC.

J is TRBJ2-1 and V is TRBV12-3 or TRBV12-4; the D gene is possibly TRBD2 (5 bases). The CDR3 has 14 residues. The V and J ends lost 6 bases and 6 bases respectively, with 15 bases between them. For the CDR3, the DNA is TGTGCCAGCAGCATACTAGGCAGTGGCAATGAGCAGTTCTTC. This sequence encodes CASSILGSGNEQFF.

This clonotype was recorded many times. The rearrangement uses TRBV6-5 and TRBJ1-5; D ambiguous. Germline V CDR1 and CDR2: MNHEY, SVGAGI. Between the trimmed V and J ends, which lost 5 bases and 7 bases, there was a span of 15 bases. This CDR3 comprises 14 residues. This CDR3 is CASSADGPRQPQHF. The CDR3 DNA reads TGTGCCAGCAGTGCCGACGGGCCCAGGCAGCCCCAGCATTTT.

This clonotype was counted only a few times. The V and J genes are TRBV15 and TRBJ2-5; possible D gene TRBD1, 5 bases. With 5 bases removed from V and 6 bases from J, the gap between germline ends came to 10 bases. The CDR3 has 12 residues. Germline V gene data show CDR1 as LNHNV and CDR2 as YYDKDF (reference sequence). The CDR3 spells CATSSDKKTQYF. In nucleotides, the CDR3 is TGTGCCACCAGCTCGGACAAGAAGACCCAGTACTTC.

A few counts support this clonotype. The chain employs TRBV6-5 and TRBJ2-7, with 7 bases lining up with TRBD1. V was pared by 4 bases and J by 1 base, with 7 bases of the junction left unmatched. Germline V CDR1 and CDR2: MNHEY, SVGAGI. The CDR3 runs 15 residues. DNA for the CDR3: TGTGCCAGCAGTTGGACAGGAGTCCCTTCCTACGAGCAGTACTTC. It codes for CASSWTGVPSYEQYF.

This chain uses TRBV4-3 with TRBJ2-7; 8 positions agree with TRBD1. The CDR3 has 15 residues. After removal of 5 bases from V and 0 bases from J, the junction contained 6 bases not matched to a gene. Germline CDR1 is LGHNA and CDR2 is YSLEER. CDR3 in amino acids: CASSSRTGSSYEQYF. CDR3 DNA sequence: TGCGCCAGCAGCTCCAGGACAGGGAGCTCCTACGAGCAGTACTTC.